Following are 3 T cell receptor beta chains from one sample sequenced in a study of CD8 T cells in Susac syndrome. Reverse transcription of about 0.45 to 1 ug RNA was carried out with random hexamers. TCRdb fed the immunoSEQ multiplex PCR reads into MiXCR, producing one record per CDR3 protein. Of about 240,000 distinct CDR3 sequences in the sample, about 96% were seen once. The specimen was CD4+ T cells from PBMCs. The receptors shown here come from a human donor with Susac syndrome.

The chain combines TRBV4-1 with TRBJ2-3; D uncertain. The germline gives CDR1 MGHRA, CDR2 YSYEKL. The CDR3 sequence is 15 residues long. Trimming shortened V by 0 bases and J by 1 base, and 8 bases separated the two germline ends. The CDR3 DNA is TGCGCCAGCAGCCAAGAACTATCTGGCACAGATACGCAGTATTTT. This sequence encodes CASSQELSGTDTQYF.

The chain carries TRBV20-1 and TRBJ2-1, with D perhaps TRBD2 (5 bases). In germline, CDR1 is DFQATT, CDR2 SNEGSKA (reference sequence). This CDR3 comprises 11 residues. V was trimmed by 1 base and J by 8 bases, leaving 6 bases between them. CDR3 region: CSARGGYEQFF. As DNA, the CDR3 is TGCAGTGCTAGAGGAGGGTATGAGCAGTTCTTC.

The chain carries TRBV9 and TRBJ2-1; 10 positions agree with TRBD2. V dropped 7 bases and J dropped 7; count of bases not matched to a gene: 11. The CDR3 totals 15 residues. Germline CDR1 is SGDLS and CDR2 is YYNGEE. The CDR3 sequence: CASAPVAGGPNEQFF. CDR3 nucleotides: TGTGCCAGCGCCCCCGTAGCGGGAGGCCCTAATGAGCAGTTCTTC.